A selection of T cell receptor beta chains follows, all from one sample in a study of molecular identifiers for immune sequencing clone quantification. Each CDR3 protein is one row after TCRdb ran MiXCR on the PCR reads. The data contain over 600,000 distinct CDR3 sequences, 20% of them seen just once; the ten biggest clones take up approximately 0.9%. Sequencing input: naive CD8+ T cells from blood, with Jurkat cell RNA spiked in. The receptor source for this set is a human donor in good health. Some libraries in this study had Jurkat cell RNA spiked in. The CDR3 runs from the conserved cysteine through the conserved F or W. The D gene is left open where the match is weak. For some rows the clone size is stated as once, few or many, or as a class when expanded; others skip it.

D: .
V: TRBV11-2
size: many
J: TRBJ2-5
CDR3: CASSSNMYQETQYF
DNA: TGTGCCAGCAGCTCAAATATGTACCAAGAGACCCAGTACTTC

D: .
V: TRBV7-6
size: many
J: TRBJ2-3
CDR3: CASSFLGGTDTQYF
DNA: TGTGCCAGCTCATTTTTAGGCGGGACAGATACGCAGTATTTT

D: TRBD2
V: TRBV7-2
size: few
J: TRBJ2-1
CDR3: CASSLQREAVEQFF
DNA: TGTGCCAGCAGCTTACAGCGGGAGGCGGTTGAGCAGTTCTTC

D: .
V: TRBV5-1
size: few
J: TRBJ2-1
CDR3: CASSWAGKDEQFF
DNA: TGCGCCAGCAGCTGGGCTGGGAAAGATGAGCAGTTCTTC

D: .
V: TRBV1
size: many
J: TRBJ2-3
CDR3: CTSSQPPALGLTDTQYF
DNA: TGCACCAGCAGCCAACCCCCTGCCTTGGGTCTCACAGATACGCAGTATTTT

D: .
V: TRBV20-1
size: few
J: TRBJ2-7
CDR3: CSGARSYEQYF
DNA: TGCAGTGGGGCCCGCTCCTACGAGCAGTACTTC

D: TRBD1
V: TRBV4-1
size: .
J: TRBJ2-7
CDR3: CASSQWGTGQGRYEQYF
DNA: TGCGCCAGCAGCCAGTGGGGGACAGGACAGGGTAGGTACGAGCAGTACTTC

D: .
V: TRBV3-1
size: .
J: TRBJ2-5
CDR3: CASSQARGGYPPRETQYF
DNA: TGTGCCAGCAGCCAAGCTCGCGGGGGCTACCCACCGAGAGAGACCCAGTACTTC

D: .
V: TRBV20-1
size: many
J: TRBJ2-7
CDR3: CSARDWQEVYEQYF
DNA: TGCAGTGCTAGAGATTGGCAGGAGGTGTACGAGCAGTACTTC

D: .
V: TRBV6-4
size: .
J: TRBJ2-3
CDR3: CASNDGATDTQYF
DNA: TGTGCCAGCAATGACGGGGCTACAGATACGCAGTATTTT

D: .
V: TRBV7-9
size: many
J: TRBJ1-1
CDR3: CASSLSAEAFF
DNA: TGTGCCAGCAGCTTAAGTGCTGAAGCTTTCTTT

D: TRBD2
V: TRBV7-9
size: many
J: TRBJ2-3
CDR3: CASTYQGGGITDTQYF
DNA: TGTGCCAGCACCTACCAAGGCGGGGGAATCACAGATACGCAGTATTTT

D: .
V: TRBV21-1
size: .
J: TRBJ2-2
CDR3: CASTPGQRTPGSCFF
DNA: .

D: TRBD1
V: TRBV6-5
size: many
J: TRBJ1-4
CDR3: CASSWGQGDEKLFF
DNA: TGTGCCAGCAGCTGGGGACAGGGTGATGAAAAACTGTTTTTT